This T cell receptor beta chain derives from a study of blood T cell repertoires in COVID-19. On the study more broadly: Acute-phase and convalescent COVID-19 samples originated in the United States, Italy and Spain. From T cells, B-cell-depleted T cells, or PBMCs came the material, which was cDNA or gDNA.

Original analysis: Amplification of reference gene primers provided the estimated nucleated cell counts. Clones were sequenced by immunoSEQ multiplex PCR, and TCRdb holds only the in-frame ones, with some missing. The DNA was the basis for D and trimming; V, J and clone size are from that table. The sample holds under 300,000 clones; approximately 86% are singletons and the top ten take around 12%. Seattle enrolled patients during active infection and tracked them longitudinally. Germline assignment: CDR1 LGHDT and CDR2 YNNKEL (reference sequence). This CDR3 is built from 17 residues. V was shortened by 8 bases and J by 1 base, with 23 bases between the two germline ends.

This sequence originates from a woman aged 70 to 79 with COVID-19, enrolled during active disease. The sample comprised peripheral blood. The chain carries TRBV3-1 (or the pseudogene TRBV3-2) and TRBJ1-1; D possibly corresponds to TRBD1 (6 bases). The CDR3 loop reads CASPRTGGLLRNTEAFF. The CDR3 coding sequence is TGTGCCAGCCCCCGGACGGGGGGCCTACTTCGGAACACTGAAGCTTTCTTT.